The next 5 T cell receptor beta chains were all read from a single sample in a study of blood T cell repertoires in COVID-19. Only in-frame clones appear in the TCRdb table, and some are missing; sequencing was by immunoSEQ multiplex PCR. Of some 240,000 clones listed, roughly nine tenths are singletons. Sequenced sample: peripheral blood. These receptors were taken from a woman aged 40 to 50 who had recovered from COVID-19.

The chain recombines TRBV11-3 with TRBJ2-1; TRBD1 is a possible D gene (5 bases). The CDR3 consists of 11 residues. CDR1 is SGHNT, CDR2 YENEEA, per germline. Between the trimmed V and J ends, which lost 5 bases and 12 bases, there was a span of 11 bases. CDR3 DNA: TGTGCCAGCAGCCAAGGGGCAAGGCAGTTCTTC. Its protein is CASSQGARQFF.

The CDR3 coding sequence is TGTGCCAGCAGCTTAGGGGCAGGGGCCTACGAGCAGTACTTC. Translated, it gives CASSLGAGAYEQYF. The chain combines TRBV7-9 with TRBJ2-7; D may be TRBD1 (6 bases). Germline CDR1 reads SEHNR; CDR2 reads FQNEAQ (reference sequence). This CDR3 has 14 residues. The V gene lost 1 base and the J gene lost 2 bases, with 9 bases spanning the gap.

The CDR3 nucleotides are TGCAGCGTCTTCGGGCAGGGGGCTAACTATGGCTACACCTTC. Amino acid sequence: CSVFGQGANYGYTF. The V and J genes are TRBV29-1 and TRBJ1-2, with TRBD1 identical over 7 bases. The CDR3 is 14 amino acids. V was clipped by 6 bases and J by 0 bases; unmatched bases: 7. Germline V gene data show CDR1 as SQVTM and CDR2 as ANQGSEA.

This chain uses TRBV18 with TRBJ1-1, with 9 nucleotides matching TRBD1. V shed 3 bases and J 11 bases; nucleotides not matched to a gene: 7. This CDR3 has 13 residues. In germline, CDR1 is KGHSH, CDR2 LQKENI. CDR3 DNA: TGTGCCAGCTCACCTTCGGACAGGGGTGCGGCTTTCTTT. It is translated as CASSPSDRGAAFF.

The rearrangement uses TRBV7-2 and TRBJ2-7, with 9 nucleotides matching TRBD1. Germline trimming cut 4 bases from V and 5 bases from J; bases unmatched to any gene: 0. The V gene's germline CDR1 is SGHTA and CDR2 FQGNSA. The CDR3 is 12 amino acids. CDR3 loop: CASSWTGDEQYF. The DNA of the CDR3 is TGTGCCAGCAGCTGGACAGGGGACGAGCAGTACTTC.